The subject of this entry is one TCR beta chain. Its antigen is as yet unknown. The data were produced by immunoSEQ multiplex PCR, yet TCRdb's version contains in-frame clones alone and is incomplete. The profile shows some 20,000 clones, 88% of them singletons. The sample originates from a study of PD-1 blockade in classical Hodgkin lymphoma. The CDR3 is made up of 11 amino acids. Looked up from germline, CDR1 is SNHLY and CDR2 is FYNNEI. V shed 6 bases and J shed 2 bases, with 4 bases lying between them. Time point meaning: cycle 4 day 1 (C4D1), after five to seven weeks of nivolumab. In every patient, relapse followed autologous stem cell transplantation, while exposure to brentuximab vedotin differed. The investigators isolated CD8+ T cells from thawed PBMCs using magnetic negative selection. Complete response, partial response or progressive disease was each patient's best response. Notes on the study in general: Relative to healthy donors, newly diagnosed patients reportedly had lower baseline TCR diversity, which was reported as lower still in relapsed/refractory patients. Whoever responded completely had baseline diversity much like that seen in newly diagnosed patients. Exclusion was applied to patients who started nivolumab under 1 year after ASCT.

The chain recombines TRBV2 with TRBJ1-1, with D unclear. The input for sequencing was CD8+ T cells from blood, taken before the fourth cycle of nivolumab. This clonotype originated in a human donor with classical Hodgkin lymphoma. CDR3 sequence reads: CASRTNTEAFF. The CDR3 nucleotides read TGTGCCAGCAGGACCAACACTGAAGCTTTCTTT.